This paragraph covers one T cell receptor (beta chain) sequence. Its specificity is unknown. Unique molecular identifiers were carried by the TCR beta cDNA libraries. Between roughly 0.9 and 11 million T cells gave rise to approximately 520,000 cDNA molecules. TCRdb reprocessed the PCR reads with MiXCR, giving one entry per CDR3 protein. The sample lists roughly 150,000 distinct CDR3 sequences; under 40% were seen once. This entry comes from a study of post-analysis software for immune sequencing data. Study-wide results and caveats: Five or six TRBV segments were significantly more frequent in patients than in controls. TRBV5-6, TRBV5-1 and TRBV20-1 were among these segments. Versus controls, multiple sclerosis patients showed significantly lower diversity (normalized Chao1).

The CDR3 runs 15 residues. Deletions cut 2 bases from V and 3 bases from J, with 14 bases between. Germline lookup yields CDR1 LGHNA and CDR2 YSLEER. The sample in question was blood, obtained after autologous hematopoietic stem cell transplantation. This receptor was taken from a girl aged 10 to 17 with multiple sclerosis. The V call is TRBV4-3, the J call TRBJ2-7; a weak D match, TRBD1 (6 bases). CDR3 sequence: CASSQTDSLYYEQYF. The CDR3 bases are TGCGCCAGCAGCCAAACGGACAGCCTATACTACGAGCAGTACTTC.